Below, one TCR beta chain is given with its context. The data were produced by immunoSEQ multiplex PCR, yet TCRdb's version contains in-frame clones alone and is incomplete. The sample carries roughly 42,000 clones, approximately 86% recorded once. The data stem from a study of OX40 agonist ivuxolimab in advanced cancers. The CDR3 spans 17 residues. V shed 3 bases, J shed 4 bases, and the junction held 12 bases outside the gene matches. Germline lookup yields CDR1 SGHTA and CDR2 FQGNSA. The receptor comes from an adult with an advanced solid tumor such as melanoma, head and neck, liver or kidney cancer. This chain uses TRBV7-2 with TRBJ2-5; TRBD2 aligns across 9 bases. Sequencing was performed on CD4+ or CD8+ T cells sorted from blood, taken in a trial of the OX40 agonist ivuxolimab. The CDR3 here is CASSFGFGLASSETQYF. CDR3 nucleotides: TGTGCCAGCAGCTTTGGGTTCGGACTAGCGTCATCAGAGACCCAGTACTTC.